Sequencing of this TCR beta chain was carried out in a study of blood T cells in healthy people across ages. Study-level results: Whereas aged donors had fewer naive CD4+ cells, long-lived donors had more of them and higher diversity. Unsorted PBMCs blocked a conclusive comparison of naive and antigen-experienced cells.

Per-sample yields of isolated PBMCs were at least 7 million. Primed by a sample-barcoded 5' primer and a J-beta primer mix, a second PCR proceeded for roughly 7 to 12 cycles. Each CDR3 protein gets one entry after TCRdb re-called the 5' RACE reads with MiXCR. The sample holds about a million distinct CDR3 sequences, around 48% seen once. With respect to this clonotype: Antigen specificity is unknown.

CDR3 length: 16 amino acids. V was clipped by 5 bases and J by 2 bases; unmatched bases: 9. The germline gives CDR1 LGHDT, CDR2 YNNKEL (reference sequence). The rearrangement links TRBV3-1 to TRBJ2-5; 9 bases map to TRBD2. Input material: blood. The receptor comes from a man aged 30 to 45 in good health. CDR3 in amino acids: CASSGETSGDQETQYF. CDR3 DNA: TGTGCCAGCAGCGGCGAGACTAGCGGAGATCAAGAGACCCAGTACTTC.